This passage covers 20 T cell receptor beta chains from one sample sequenced in a study of identical twins. TCRdb re-derived calls from the 5' RACE reads in MiXCR, one entry per CDR3 protein. Of hundreds of thousands of distinct CDR3 sequences in the sample, around 8.6% were seen once. These sequences were also reported in another study, on yellow fever vaccine responses in identical twins.

Sequenced material: PBMCs. The receptors were gathered from a woman between 18 and 30 years old in good health.

This clonotype showed up many times. The chain uses TRBV9 and TRBJ1-1, with D possibly being TRBD1 (5 bases). The CDR3 loop spans 13 amino acids. Trimming removed 3 bases at V and 7 bases at J, with 13 bases between. The germline V gene encodes CDR1 SGDLS and CDR2 YYNGEE. CDR3 residues: CASSGGGGSEAFF. The CDR3 region has the DNA TGTGCCAGCAGCGGTGGGGGGGGAAGTGAAGCTTTCTTT.

The chain recombines TRBV20-1 with TRBJ2-5, with 8 bases matching TRBD1. Trimming removed 3 bases from V and 4 bases from J; junction bases left unmatched: 7. Germline values: CDR1 DFQATT, CDR2 SNEGSKA (reference sequence). This CDR3 contains 14 residues. CDR3: CSASYLTGAETQYF. DNA for the CDR3: TGCAGTGCTAGTTACTTGACAGGGGCAGAGACCCAGTACTTC.

In its sample, this clonotype was seen a few times. The rearrangement links TRBV7-9 to TRBJ2-3; TRBD2 agrees at 12 bases. The CDR3 has 16 amino acids. Germline V lookup: CDR1 SEHNR, CDR2 FQNEAQ (reference sequence). V trimming: 6 bases; J trimming: 2 bases; junction bases outside the gene matches: 6. CDR3: CASRRTSGAYTDTQYF. CDR3 nucleotide sequence: TGTGCCAGCAGAAGGACTAGCGGGGCCTACACAGATACGCAGTATTTT.

In this sample, this clonotype turned up a few times. The J gene is TRBJ2-5, the V gene TRBV10-1; 7 bases are a match to TRBD2. The CDR3 sequence is 14 residues long. CDR1 is WNHNN, CDR2 SYGVQD, per germline (reference sequence). Trimming at V came to 9 bases and at J to 3 bases, leaving 10 bases not matched to a gene. This CDR3 is CARKSRGTKETQYF. DNA of the CDR3: TGCGCCAGAAAGTCGCGGGGGACCAAAGAGACCCAGTACTTC.

This clonotype showed up many times. The V gene is TRBV12-3 or TRBV12-4, the J gene TRBJ1-4, with TRBD1 as a possible D gene (6 bases). Trimming took off 5 bases at V and 8 bases at J, with 15 bases between the two ends. The CDR3 totals 14 residues. CDR3 residues: CASSPWAGDEKLFF. As DNA, the CDR3 is TGTGCCAGCAGTCCTTGGGCAGGGGACGAAAAACTGTTTTTT.

This chain uses TRBV2 with TRBJ2-7, with a tentative D call TRBD1 (7 bases). The V gene lost 2 bases and the J gene lost 2 bases, with 13 bases spanning the gap. Germline V gene lookup returns CDR1 SNHLY and CDR2 FYNNEI. The CDR3 runs 15 residues. The CDR3: CASSETQGGPYEQYF. CDR3 DNA sequence: TGTGCCAGCAGTGAAACCCAGGGGGGTCCCTACGAGCAGTACTTC.

In DNA, the CDR3 is TGCAGTGCTAACTTATTGAACACTGAAGCTTTCTTT. Translation: CSANLLNTEAFF. This chain uses TRBV20-1 with TRBJ1-1; D uncertain. Germline CDR1 reads DFQATT; CDR2 reads SNEGSKA (reference sequence). The CDR3 extends over 12 amino acids. V was shortened by 4 bases and J by 0 bases, with 6 bases between the two germline ends.

The chain uses TRBV20-1 and TRBJ1-2; 7 bases are a match to TRBD1. Germline V gene data show CDR1 as DFQATT and CDR2 as SNEGSKA (reference sequence). With V trimmed by 5 bases and J by 8 bases, 8 bases remained unmatched. The CDR3 is 12 amino acids. As DNA, the CDR3 is TGCAGTGCTGGAACCGGGACAGAAGGCTACACCTTC. Encoded protein: CSAGTGTEGYTF.

To note about this clonotype: An end of the junction differs from the germline gene, which may be a read error. V gene TRBV2 combines with J gene TRBJ2-1; D possibly corresponds to TRBD2 (5 bases). Germline lookup yields CDR1 SNHLY and CDR2 FYNNEI. The CDR3 covers 18 residues. CDR3: CACRPEGRTSVPYNEQFF. The CDR3 nucleotides are TGTGCCTGCAGGCCAGAGGGTCGGACTTCTGTCCCCTACAATGAGCAGTTCTTC.

This clonotype has just a few counts. V and J are TRBV3-1 and TRBJ1-6; 9 nucleotides align to TRBD1. Germline V lookup: CDR1 LGHDT, CDR2 YNNKEL (reference sequence). The CDR3 extends over 14 amino acids. The junction had 3 bases not matched to a gene; V was cut back by 3 bases and J by 9 bases. The DNA for the CDR3 is TGTGCCAGCAGCCACGGGACAGGGAGTTCACCCCTCCACTTT. Protein: CASSHGTGSSPLHF. Based on the CDR3 plus reference TRBV3-1 and TRBJ1-6, the full variable domain is DTAVSQTPKYLVTQMGNDKSIKCEQNLGHDTMYWYKQDSKKFLKIMFSYNNKELIINETVPNRFSPKSPDKAHLNLHINSLELGDSAVYFCASSHGTGSSPLHFGNGTRLTVT.

The chain has TRBV20-1 and TRBJ1-2, with D maybe TRBD1 (5 bases). The CDR3 runs 16 residues. Trimming removed 0 bases at V and 4 bases at J, with 18 bases between. Germline lookup yields CDR1 DFQATT and CDR2 SNEGSKA (reference sequence). This chain's CDR3 is CSARDGTNRRGYGYTF. DNA of the CDR3: TGCAGTGCTAGAGATGGCACAAACCGAAGGGGCTATGGCTACACCTTC.

This chain uses TRBV5-1 with TRBJ2-3; D gene uncertain. This CDR3 has 15 amino acids. The germline V gene encodes CDR1 SGHRS and CDR2 YFSETQ. V lost 0 bases to trimming and J lost 4 bases, with 12 bases between them. In DNA form, the CDR3 reads TGCGCCAGCAGCTTGGGTGCGGTTGGACCAGATACGCAGTATTTT. Amino acid sequence: CASSLGAVGPDTQYF.

There are many counts of this clonotype. The chain couples TRBV28 to TRBJ2-7; the D is unclear. Trimming took 6 bases from V and 0 from J, leaving 12 bases between them. Germline V gene data show CDR1 as MDHEN and CDR2 as SYDVKM. The CDR3 spans 14 residues. The CDR3 nucleotides are TGTGCCAGCAGCCGCATGGGTAGCTCCTACGAGCAGTACTTC. Its protein product is CASSRMGSSYEQYF.

The genes are TRBV28 and TRBJ2-5, with D possibly matching TRBD2 (6 bases). CDR1 is MDHEN, CDR2 SYDVKM, per germline. V lost 3 bases and J lost 0, with 17 bases in between. The CDR3 has 17 residues. The CDR3 region is CASSFLPGSGYQETQYF. Here the CDR3 DNA reads TGTGCCAGCAGTTTTCTCCCGGGTAGCGGCTACCAAGAGACCCAGTACTTC.

This clonotype was found once. This may be a read error, as it is one base from a much larger clone. The chain is built from TRBV6-1 and TRBJ2-5; TRBD1 aligns across 7 bases. The length of the CDR3 is 13 residues. The germline V gene encodes CDR1 MNHNS and CDR2 SASEGT. This chain's CDR3 is CASGERGLETQYF. In DNA form, the CDR3 reads TGTGCCAGCGGTGAAAGGGGGCTGGAGACCCAGTACTTC.

There are a few counts of this clonotype. This rearrangement joins TRBV20-1 to TRBJ2-1; 13 positions agree with TRBD2. Germline CDR1 and CDR2: DFQATT and SNEGSKA (reference sequence). This CDR3 has 17 residues. CDR3 in amino acids: CSATPGTSGVAYNEQFF. Written as DNA, the CDR3 is TGCAGCGCAACTCCGGGGACTAGCGGGGTTGCCTACAATGAGCAGTTCTTC.

This chain uses TRBV30 with TRBJ1-6; 7 bases align to TRBD1. Germline CDR1 and CDR2: GTSNPN and SVGIG (reference sequence). Germline trimming cut 4 bases from V and 9 bases from J; bases unmatched to any gene: 6. CDR3 length: 13 amino acids. Here the CDR3 DNA reads TGTGCCTGGACGAGACAGGGTAGTTCACCCCTCCACTTT. This sequence encodes CAWTRQGSSPLHF.

The chain couples TRBV2 to TRBJ2-7; D gene unclear. This CDR3 has 12 amino acids. Germline V gives CDR1 SNHLY, CDR2 FYNNEI. V lost 1 base to trimming and J lost 4 bases, with 5 bases between them. The CDR3 sequence is CASSEEVYEQYF. CDR3 sequence (DNA): TGTGCCAGCAGTGAAGAGGTTTACGAGCAGTACTTC. Filled out from reference TRBV2 and TRBJ2-7, the complete variable domain reads EPEVTQTPSHQVTQMGQEVILRCVPISNHLYFYWYRQILGQKVEFLVSFYNNEISEKSEIFDDQFSVERPDGSNFTLKIRSTKLEDSAMYFCASSEEVYEQYFGPGTRLTVT.

This clonotype was observed many times. The rearrangement joins TRBV10-1 to TRBJ2-3; 7 nucleotides line up with TRBD1. From germline, CDR1 is WNHNN and CDR2 SYGVQD (reference sequence). This CDR3 has 13 residues. J lost 4 bases, V lost 2 bases, and 0 bases had no gene match. The CDR3 DNA reads as TGCGCCAGCAGTGAGCAGGGGGCAGATACGCAGTATTTT. This gives the protein CASSEQGADTQYF.

V and J are TRBV21-1 and TRBJ2-3. TRBV21-1 is described as a pseudogene. CDR3 length equals 15 residues. The CDR3 bases are TGTGCCAGCAGCCACCGAGAGAGACCCACAGATACGCAGTATTTT. It translates to CASSHRERPTDTQYF.